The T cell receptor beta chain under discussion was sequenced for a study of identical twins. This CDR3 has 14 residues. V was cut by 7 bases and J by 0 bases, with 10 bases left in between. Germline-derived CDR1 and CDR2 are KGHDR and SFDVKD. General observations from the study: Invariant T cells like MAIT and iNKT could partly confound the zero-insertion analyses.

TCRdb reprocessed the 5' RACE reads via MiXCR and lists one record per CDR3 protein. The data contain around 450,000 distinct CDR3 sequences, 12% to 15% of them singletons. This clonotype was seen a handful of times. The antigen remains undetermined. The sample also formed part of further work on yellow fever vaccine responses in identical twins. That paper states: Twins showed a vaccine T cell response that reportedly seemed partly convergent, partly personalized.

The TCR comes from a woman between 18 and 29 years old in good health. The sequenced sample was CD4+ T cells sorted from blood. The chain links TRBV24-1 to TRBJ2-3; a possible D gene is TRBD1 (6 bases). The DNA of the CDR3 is TGTGCCACCAGCGACAGGATAAGCACAGATACGCAGTATTTT. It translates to CATSDRISTDTQYF.